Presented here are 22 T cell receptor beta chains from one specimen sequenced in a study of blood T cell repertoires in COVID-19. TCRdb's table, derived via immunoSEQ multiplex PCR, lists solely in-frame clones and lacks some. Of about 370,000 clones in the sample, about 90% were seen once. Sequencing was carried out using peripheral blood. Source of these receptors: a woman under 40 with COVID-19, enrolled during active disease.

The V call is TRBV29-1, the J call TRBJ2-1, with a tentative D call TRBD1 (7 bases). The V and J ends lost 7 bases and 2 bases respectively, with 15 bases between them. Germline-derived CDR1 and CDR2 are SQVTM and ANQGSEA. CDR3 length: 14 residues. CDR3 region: CSAVDREAYNEQFF. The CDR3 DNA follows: TGCAGCGCCGTAGACAGGGAGGCCTACAATGAGCAGTTCTTC.

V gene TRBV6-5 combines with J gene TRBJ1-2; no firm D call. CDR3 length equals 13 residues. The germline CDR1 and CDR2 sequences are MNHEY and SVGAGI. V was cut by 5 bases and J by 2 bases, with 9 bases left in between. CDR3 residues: CASSRSPNYGYTF. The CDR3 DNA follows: TGTGCCAGCAGTCGGTCTCCCAACTATGGCTACACCTTC.

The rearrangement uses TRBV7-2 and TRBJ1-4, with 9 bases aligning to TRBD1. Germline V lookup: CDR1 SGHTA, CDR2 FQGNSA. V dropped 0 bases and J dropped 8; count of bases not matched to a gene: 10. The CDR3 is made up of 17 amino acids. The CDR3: CASSLADHRGLREKLFF. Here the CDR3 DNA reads TGTGCCAGCAGCTTAGCGGACCACAGGGGGCTAAGGGAAAAACTGTTTTTT. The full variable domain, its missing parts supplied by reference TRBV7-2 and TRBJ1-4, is GAGVSQSPSNKVTEKGKDVELRCDPISGHTALYWYRQSLGQGLEFLIYFQGNSAPDKSGLPSDRFSAERTGGSVSTLTIQRTQQEDSAVYLCASSLADHRGLREKLFFGSGTQLSVL.

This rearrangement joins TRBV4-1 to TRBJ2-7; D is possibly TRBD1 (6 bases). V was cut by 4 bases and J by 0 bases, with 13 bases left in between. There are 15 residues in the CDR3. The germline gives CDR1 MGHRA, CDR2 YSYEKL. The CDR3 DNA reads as TGCGCCAGCAGCCGCCAGACAGGAAGCTCCTACGAGCAGTACTTC. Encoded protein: CASSRQTGSSYEQYF.

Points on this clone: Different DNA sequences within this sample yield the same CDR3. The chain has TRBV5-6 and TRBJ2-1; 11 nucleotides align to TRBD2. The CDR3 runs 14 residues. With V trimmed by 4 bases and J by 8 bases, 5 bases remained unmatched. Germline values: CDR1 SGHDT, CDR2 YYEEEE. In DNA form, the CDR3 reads TGTGCCAGCAGCCGTAGCGGGAGGGTTGATGAGCAGTTCTTC. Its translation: CASSRSGRVDEQFF.

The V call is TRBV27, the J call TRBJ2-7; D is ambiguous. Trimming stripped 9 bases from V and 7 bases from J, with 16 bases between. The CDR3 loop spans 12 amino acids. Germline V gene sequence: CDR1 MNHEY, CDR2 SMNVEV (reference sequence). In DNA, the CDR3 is TGTGCCAGTTGGGCCCTGACCCGGGAGCAGTACTTC. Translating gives CASWALTREQYF.

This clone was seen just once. In DNA form, the CDR3 reads TGCAGCGTTCGATACAGGTTTCAAGAGACCCAGTACTTC. Amino acid sequence: CSVRYRFQETQYF. The V and J genes are TRBV29-1 and TRBJ2-5, with D tentatively TRBD1 (5 bases). This CDR3 contains 13 residues. Germline V lookup: CDR1 SQVTM, CDR2 ANQGSEA. Trimming pared 5 bases from V and 2 bases from J, leaving 12 bases between.

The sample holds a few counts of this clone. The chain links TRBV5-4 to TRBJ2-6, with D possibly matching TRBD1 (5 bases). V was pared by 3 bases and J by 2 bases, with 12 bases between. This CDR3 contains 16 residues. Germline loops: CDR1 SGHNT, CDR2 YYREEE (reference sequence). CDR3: CASSYKQETGANVLTF. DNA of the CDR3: TGTGCCAGCAGCTATAAACAGGAAACTGGGGCCAACGTCCTGACTTTC. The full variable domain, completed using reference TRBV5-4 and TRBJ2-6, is ETGVTQSPTHLIKTRGQQVTLRCSSQSGHNTVSWYQQALGQGPQFIFQYYREEENGRGNFPPRFSGLQFPNYSSELNVNALELDDSALYLCASSYKQETGANVLTFGAGSRLTVL.

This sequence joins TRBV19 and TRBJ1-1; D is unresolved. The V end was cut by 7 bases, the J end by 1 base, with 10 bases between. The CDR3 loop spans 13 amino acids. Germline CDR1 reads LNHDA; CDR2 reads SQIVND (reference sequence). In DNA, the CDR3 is TGTGCCAGTATCGACACCCAGAACACTGAAGCTTTCTTT. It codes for CASIDTQNTEAFF.

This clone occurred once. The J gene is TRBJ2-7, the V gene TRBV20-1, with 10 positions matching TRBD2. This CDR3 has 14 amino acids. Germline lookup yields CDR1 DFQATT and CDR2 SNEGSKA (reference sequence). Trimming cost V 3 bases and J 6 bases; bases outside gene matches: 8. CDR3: CSASPKREGREQYV. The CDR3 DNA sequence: TGCAGTGCTAGTCCGAAGCGGGAGGGCCGCGAGCAGTACGTC.

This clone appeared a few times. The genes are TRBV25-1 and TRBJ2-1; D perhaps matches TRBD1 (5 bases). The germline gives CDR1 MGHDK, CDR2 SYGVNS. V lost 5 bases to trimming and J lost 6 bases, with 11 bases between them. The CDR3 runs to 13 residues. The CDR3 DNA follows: TGTGCCAGCAGTTCCCAAGGGGTCAATGAGCAGTTCTTC. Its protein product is CASSSQGVNEQFF.

The CDR3 reads CAIAESGTGVSNQPQHF. The CDR3 DNA sequence: TGTGCCATCGCTGAGTCCGGGACAGGGGTTAGCAATCAGCCCCAGCATTTT. The chain uses TRBV10-3 and TRBJ1-5; 10 nucleotides align to TRBD1. Unmatched junction bases numbered 10, after V lost 8 bases and J lost 0 bases. The germline CDR1 and CDR2 sequences are ENHRY and SYGVKD. This CDR3 is 17 amino acids long.

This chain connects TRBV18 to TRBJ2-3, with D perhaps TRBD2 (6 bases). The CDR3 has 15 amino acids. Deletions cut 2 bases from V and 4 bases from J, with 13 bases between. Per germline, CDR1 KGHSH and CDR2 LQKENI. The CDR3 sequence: CASSPLTSLADTQYF. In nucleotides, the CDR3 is TGTGCCAGCTCACCATTGACTAGTCTCGCAGATACGCAGTATTTT.

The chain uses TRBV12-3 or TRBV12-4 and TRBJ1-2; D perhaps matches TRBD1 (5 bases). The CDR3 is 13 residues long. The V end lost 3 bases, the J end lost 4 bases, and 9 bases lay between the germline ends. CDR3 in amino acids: CASSLAGPYGYTF. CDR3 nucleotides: TGTGCCAGCAGTTTGGCGGGGCCCTATGGCTACACCTTC.

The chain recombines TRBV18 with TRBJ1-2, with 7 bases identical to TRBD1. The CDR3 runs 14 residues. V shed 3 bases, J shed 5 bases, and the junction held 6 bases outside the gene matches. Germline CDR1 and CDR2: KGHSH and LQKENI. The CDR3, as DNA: TGTGCCAGCTCACCCGGGACAGCGACTTATGGCTACACCTTC. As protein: CASSPGTATYGYTF.

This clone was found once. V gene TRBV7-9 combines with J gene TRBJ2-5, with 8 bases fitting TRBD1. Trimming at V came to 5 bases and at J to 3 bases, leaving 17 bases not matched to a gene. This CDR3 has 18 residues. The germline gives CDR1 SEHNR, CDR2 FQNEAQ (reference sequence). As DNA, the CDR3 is TGTGCCAGCAGCCCTGGGACAGGCGGGGTGGTAGGTGAAGAGACCCAGTACTTC. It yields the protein CASSPGTGGVVGEETQYF.

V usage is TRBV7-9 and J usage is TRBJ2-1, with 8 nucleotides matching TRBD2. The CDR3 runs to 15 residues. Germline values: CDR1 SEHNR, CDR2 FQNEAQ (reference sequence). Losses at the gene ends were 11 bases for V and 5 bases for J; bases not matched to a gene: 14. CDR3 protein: CASEDRRGAHNEQFF. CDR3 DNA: TGTGCCTCCGAAGACAGGCGGGGGGCTCACAATGAGCAGTTCTTC.

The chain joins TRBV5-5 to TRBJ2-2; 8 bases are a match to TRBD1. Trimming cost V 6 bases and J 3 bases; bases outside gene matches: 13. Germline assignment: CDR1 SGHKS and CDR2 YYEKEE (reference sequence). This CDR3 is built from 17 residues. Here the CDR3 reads CASNHPEGQEYTGELFF. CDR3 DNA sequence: TGTGCCAGCAACCACCCTGAGGGACAGGAATACACCGGGGAGCTGTTTTTT.

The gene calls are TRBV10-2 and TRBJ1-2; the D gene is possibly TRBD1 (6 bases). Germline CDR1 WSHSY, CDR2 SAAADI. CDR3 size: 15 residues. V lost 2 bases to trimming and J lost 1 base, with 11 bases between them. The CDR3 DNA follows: TGCGCCAGCAGTGAGCGGGCAGGGGTTAACTATGGCTACACCTTC. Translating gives CASSERAGVNYGYTF.

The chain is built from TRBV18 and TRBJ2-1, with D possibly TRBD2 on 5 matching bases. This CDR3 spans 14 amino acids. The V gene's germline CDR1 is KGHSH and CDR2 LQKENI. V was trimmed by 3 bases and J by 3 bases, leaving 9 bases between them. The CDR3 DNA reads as TGTGCCAGCTCACCGACGGGGAACTACAATGAGCAGTTCTTC. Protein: CASSPTGNYNEQFF.

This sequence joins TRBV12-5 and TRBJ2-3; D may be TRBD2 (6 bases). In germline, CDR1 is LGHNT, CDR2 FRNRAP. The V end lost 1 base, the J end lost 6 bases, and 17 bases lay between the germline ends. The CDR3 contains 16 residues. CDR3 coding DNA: TGTGCTAGTGGTTTGGCGGGGGACTCAATCGGTGATACGCAGTATTTT. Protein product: CASGLAGDSIGDTQYF. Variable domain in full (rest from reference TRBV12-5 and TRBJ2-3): DARVTQTPRHKVTEMGQEVTMRCQPILGHNTVFWYRQTMMQGLELLAYFRNRAPLDDSGMPKDRFSAEMPDATLATLKIQPSEPRDSAVYFCASGLAGDSIGDTQYFGPGTRLTVL.

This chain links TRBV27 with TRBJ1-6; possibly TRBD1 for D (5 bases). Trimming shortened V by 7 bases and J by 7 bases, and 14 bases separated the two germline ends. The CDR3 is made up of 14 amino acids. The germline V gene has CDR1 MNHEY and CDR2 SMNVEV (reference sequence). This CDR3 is CASTPRAGNSPLHF. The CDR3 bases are TGTGCCAGCACCCCCAGGGCCGGGAATTCACCCCTCCACTTT.